This T cell receptor beta chain was captured in a study of molecular identifiers for immune sequencing clone quantification. Findings and caveats of the study: Effector cells kept over 98% of their molecules in clones above 20 RNA copies, while naive cells kept under 1% there.

Naive CD8 library inputs spanned 20,000 to 1,000,000 sorted cells and 10%, 30% or 50% RNA. This clonotype was counted at least ten times. What it recognizes is unknown. Generation of bulk TCR libraries relied on previously described methods and listed TCR primers. MiXCR, run by TCRdb on the PCR reads, gives a single entry per CDR3 protein. The sample has about 640,000 distinct CDR3 sequences, just under 20% seen once; the top ten hold 0.85%. The clonotype originates from a human donor in good health. Some libraries in this study had Jurkat cell RNA spiked in. The specimen sequenced was naive CD8+ T cells from blood, with Jurkat cell RNA spiked in. Stated subset: FACS-sorted CD8+CD4-CCR7+CD45RA+ naive T cells.

The CDR3 DNA reads TGCAGTGCTAGTCCCATGACAGCAGCTAGCACAGATACGCAGTATTTT. It codes for CSASPMTAASTDTQYF. The V call is TRBV20-1, the J call TRBJ2-3; the D gene is possibly TRBD1 (5 bases). The length of the CDR3 is 16 residues. Trimming pared 3 bases from V and 0 bases from J, leaving 16 bases between. Germline V lookup: CDR1 DFQATT, CDR2 SNEGSKA (reference sequence).